The next 9 T cell receptor beta chains were all read from a single sample in a study of OX40 agonist ivuxolimab in advanced cancers. The library was obtained by the immunoSEQ multiplex PCR assay. TCRdb obtained this table from immuneACCESS and retained in-frame rearrangements with V and J assigned. These tables miss some clones; where compared with another copy, unresolved V genes account for less than half of the shortfall, and the remainder is unexplained. The sample records some 28,000 clones, 75% to 95% of which are singletons. The ten largest clones represent about 24% of the sample. The sequencing used CD4+ or CD8+ T cells sorted from blood, collected in a trial of the OX40 agonist ivuxolimab. These receptor sequences come from an adult with an advanced solid tumor such as melanoma, head and neck, liver or kidney cancer.

This chain joins TRBV4-3 and TRBJ2-7, with a weak D call TRBD2 (7 bases). CDR3 length: 14 residues. Germline assignment: CDR1 LGHNA and CDR2 YSLEER. Trimming pared 3 bases from V and 5 bases from J, leaving 14 bases between. Written as DNA, the CDR3 is TGCGCCAGCAGCCAGGGGGGGGGCGGCGACGAGCAGTACTTC. Its translation is CASSQGGGGDEQYF.

J is TRBJ1-2 and V is TRBV27; tentative D call: TRBD1 (5 bases). V was trimmed by 2 bases and J by 6 bases, leaving 19 bases between them. CDR3 length: 16 amino acids. The germline V gene encodes CDR1 MNHEY and CDR2 SMNVEV (reference sequence). For the CDR3, the DNA is TGTGCCAGCAGTTTACGCCAGGGCACCACACAGAATGGCTACACCTTC. Translation: CASSLRQGTTQNGYTF.

This rearrangement joins TRBV6-5 to TRBJ1-2, with TRBD1 matching over 10 bases. The V segment lost 6 bases and the J segment 3 bases; nucleotides outside the gene matches: 4. CDR3 size: 14 residues. The germline gives CDR1 MNHEY, CDR2 SVGAGI. The CDR3 loop reads CASSDRGRDYGYTF. CDR3 coding DNA: TGTGCCAGCAGCGACAGGGGGCGAGACTATGGCTACACCTTC.

The chain couples TRBV7-2 to TRBJ1-4, with a weak D call TRBD1 (6 bases). The V end was cut by 4 bases, the J end by 3 bases, with 15 bases between. Germline CDR1 reads SGHTA; CDR2 reads FQGNSA. The CDR3 loop spans 16 amino acids. In nucleotides, the CDR3 is TGTGCCAGCAGCTCGAGGGCCAGGGGAGCTAATGAAAAACTGTTTTTT. Translation gives CASSSRARGANEKLFF.

The J gene is TRBJ2-3, the V gene TRBV15, with TRBD2 identical over 10 bases. There are 16 residues in the CDR3. Germline V gives CDR1 LNHNV, CDR2 YYDKDF (reference sequence). Trimming removed 0 bases from V and 6 bases from J; junction bases left unmatched: 6. CDR3 sequence (DNA): TGTGCCACCAGCAGAGAGGCTAGCGGGAGAACTGATACGCAGTATTTT. It is translated as CATSREASGRTDTQYF.

The V call is TRBV16, the J call TRBJ1-2; D not resolved. Germline CDR1 and CDR2: KGHSY and FQNENV. V was cut by 3 bases and J by 8 bases, with 13 bases left in between. This CDR3 has 13 amino acids. The CDR3 DNA sequence: TGTGCCAGCAGCCATAGCGGGGTCGGAGGCTACACCTTC. Translation: CASSHSGVGGYTF.

The chain carries TRBV11-3 and TRBJ2-7, with 11 bases aligning to TRBD2. CDR1 SGHNT and CDR2 YENEEA come from the germline V gene. Trimming took 5 bases from V and 3 from J; bases not matched to a gene: 6. This CDR3 comprises 15 residues. The CDR3 loop reads CASSPELAGVYEQYF. The CDR3 bases are TGTGCCAGCAGCCCCGAACTAGCGGGAGTCTACGAGCAGTACTTC.

The V gene is TRBV29-1, the J gene TRBJ2-7; 8 bases agree with TRBD1. This CDR3 comprises 12 residues. The germline gives CDR1 SQVTM, CDR2 ANQGSEA. V trimming: 5 bases; J trimming: 7 bases; junction bases outside the gene matches: 7. The CDR3 reads CSVSTGAGEQYF. For the CDR3, the DNA is TGCAGCGTTTCGACAGGGGCGGGAGAGCAGTACTTC.

V and J are TRBV11-2 and TRBJ2-6; D is undetermined. The CDR3 is made up of 17 amino acids. Germline CDR1 reads SGHAT; CDR2 reads FQNNGV. Trimming removed 0 bases at V and 0 bases at J, with 9 bases between. The CDR3 bases are TGTGCCAGCAGCTTAGATCTCATTTACTCTGGGGCCAACGTCCTGACTTTC. The encoded protein is CASSLDLIYSGANVLTF.